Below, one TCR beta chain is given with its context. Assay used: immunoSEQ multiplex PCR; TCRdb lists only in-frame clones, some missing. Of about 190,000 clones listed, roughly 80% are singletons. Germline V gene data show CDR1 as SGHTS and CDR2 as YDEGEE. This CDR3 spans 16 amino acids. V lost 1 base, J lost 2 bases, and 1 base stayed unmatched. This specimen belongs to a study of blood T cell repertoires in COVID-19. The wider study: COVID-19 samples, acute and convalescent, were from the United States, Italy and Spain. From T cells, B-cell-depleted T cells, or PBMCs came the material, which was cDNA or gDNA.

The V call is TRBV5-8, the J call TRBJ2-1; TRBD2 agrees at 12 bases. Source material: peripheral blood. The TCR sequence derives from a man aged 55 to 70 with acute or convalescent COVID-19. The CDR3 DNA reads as TGTGCCAGCAGCTTGACTAGCGGGAGGACCTACAATGAGCAGTTCTTC. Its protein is CASSLTSGRTYNEQFF. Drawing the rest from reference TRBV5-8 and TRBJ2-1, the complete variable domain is EAGVTQSPTHLIKTRGQQATLRCSPISGHTSVYWYQQALGLGLQFLLWYDEGEERNRGNFPPRFSGRQFPNYSSELNVNALELEDSALYLCASSLTSGRTYNEQFFGPGTRLTVL.